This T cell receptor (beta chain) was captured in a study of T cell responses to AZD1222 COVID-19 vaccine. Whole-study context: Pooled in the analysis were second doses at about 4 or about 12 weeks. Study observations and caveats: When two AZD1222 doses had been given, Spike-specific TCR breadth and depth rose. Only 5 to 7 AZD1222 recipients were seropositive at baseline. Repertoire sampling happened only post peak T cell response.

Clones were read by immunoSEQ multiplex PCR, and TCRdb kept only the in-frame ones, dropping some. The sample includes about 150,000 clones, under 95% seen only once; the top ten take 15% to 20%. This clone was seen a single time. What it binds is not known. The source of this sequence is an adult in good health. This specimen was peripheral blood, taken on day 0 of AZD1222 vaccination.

The CDR3 protein is CASSSRTGDHYGYTF. DNA of the CDR3: TGTGCCAGCAGCTCAAGGACAGGGGATCACTATGGCTACACCTTC. J is TRBJ1-2 and V is TRBV5-4, with 9 positions matching TRBD1. The CDR3 covers 15 residues. Germline values: CDR1 SGHNT, CDR2 YYREEE (reference sequence). V trimming: 3 bases; J trimming: 3 bases; junction bases outside the gene matches: 6.